Following are 17 T cell receptor beta chains from one sample sequenced in a study of PD-1 blockade in classical Hodgkin lymphoma (TCRdb year 2020). The time point label here, explained by the study, means: cycle 2 day 1 (C2D1) of nivolumab. Every trial patient had relapsed following autologous stem cell transplantation, and prior brentuximab vedotin exposure was what differed among cohorts A, B and C. Library preparation employed the immunoSEQ multiplex PCR assay. TCRdb stores this immuneACCESS table with in-frame sequences only. Part of the clones is absent; in the studies checked, under half of the shortfall reflects unresolved V genes, and no reason is known for the rest. This sample holds some 30,000 clones; 60% to 75% were observed only once. 3% to 4% of the sample is taken by the ten largest. Source: peripheral blood mononuclear cells (PBMCs), taken before the second cycle of nivolumab. The receptor set was obtained from a human donor with classical Hodgkin lymphoma.

This chain uses TRBV15 with TRBJ2-6, with D uncertain. Between the trimmed V and J ends, which lost 0 bases and 1 base, there was a span of 7 bases. Germline CDR1 and CDR2: LNHNV and YYDKDF (reference sequence). The CDR3 runs to 16 residues. CDR3 coding DNA: TGTGCCACCAGCAGAGATTTGGGTTCTGGGGCCAACGTCCTGACTTTC. As protein: CATSRDLGSGANVLTF.

This clone is a singleton in its sample. The chain uses TRBV7-9 and TRBJ1-2, with TRBD1 matching over 7 bases. CDR1 is SEHNR, CDR2 FQNEAQ, per germline (reference sequence). This CDR3 is 19 amino acids long. Trimming at V came to 1 base and at J to 0 bases, leaving 14 bases not matched to a gene. The CDR3 coding sequence is TGTGCCAGCAGCTTAGGAGGCGGGACAGCGGCCCTACCTAACTATGGCTACACCTTC. Translation: CASSLGGGTAALPNYGYTF. The whole variable domain, filled in from reference TRBV7-9 and TRBJ1-2, reads DTGVSQNPRHKITKRGQNVTFRCDPISEHNRLYWYRQTLGQGPEFLTYFQNEAQLEKSRLLSDRFSAERPKGSFSTLEIQRTEQGDSAMYLCASSLGGGTAALPNYGYTFGSGTRLTVV.

Concerning this clone itself: This specimen includes other DNA sequences encoding the same CDR3. The V call is TRBV12-5, the J call TRBJ2-2; D is possibly TRBD1 or TRBD2 (5 bases each). V dropped 1 base and J dropped 4 bases, with 7 bases sitting between them. CDR1 LGHNT and CDR2 FRNRAP come from the germline V gene. The CDR3 has 14 amino acids. CDR3 region: CASGLGGSTGELFF. DNA for the CDR3: TGTGCTAGTGGTTTGGGGGGGTCCACCGGGGAGCTGTTTTTT.

Here the CDR3 DNA reads TGTGCCAGCAGCCAAGAGGGTAGCGGGGGGAATGAGCAGTTCTTC. Its translation is CASSQEGSGGNEQFF. The genes are TRBV4-2 and TRBJ2-1; TRBD2 matches at 10 bases. CDR1 and CDR2 from the germline V gene are LGHNA and YNFKEQ. This CDR3 region has 15 residues. J gave up 7 bases and V 0 bases, and 3 bases lay outside the gene matches.

The rearrangement joins TRBV29-1 to TRBJ1-5; D remains ambiguous. Germline V lookup: CDR1 SQVTM, CDR2 ANQGSEA. Trimming took off 1 base at V and 10 bases at J, with 14 bases between the two ends. The CDR3 sequence is 13 residues long. CDR3 sequence: CSVEVNSQSPQHF. The CDR3 DNA reads as TGCAGCGTTGAAGTTAACAGCCAAAGTCCCCAGCATTTT.

The rearrangement uses TRBV18 and TRBJ1-5; no reliable D call. This CDR3 spans 15 amino acids. Trimming pared 1 base from V and 6 bases from J, leaving 13 bases between. The germline CDR1 and CDR2 sequences are KGHSH and LQKENI. The CDR3 DNA sequence: TGTGCCAGCTCACCACAGGGCCACGGACTTCAGCCCCAGCATTTT. It codes for CASSPQGHGLQPQHF.

The chain links TRBV7-2 to TRBJ2-1; weak D call: TRBD1 (8 bases). CDR1 and CDR2 (germline): SGHTA, FQGNSA. This CDR3 is 15 amino acids long. Trimming removed 1 base at V and 6 bases at J, with 13 bases between. The CDR3 nucleotides are TGTGCCAGCAGCTTAGGGACAGGGAGGGGCAATGAGCAGTTCTTC. Translation: CASSLGTGRGNEQFF.

V is TRBV30 and J is TRBJ2-3, with 9 positions matching TRBD2. From germline, CDR1 is GTSNPN and CDR2 SVGIG (reference sequence). J gave up 5 bases and V 5 bases, and 5 bases lay outside the gene matches. This CDR3 contains 13 residues. The CDR3 spells CAWGGGAIDTQYF. The CDR3 region has the DNA TGTGCCTGGGGCGGGGGGGCAATAGATACGCAGTATTTT.

V usage is TRBV6-1 and J usage is TRBJ2-7, with 10 nucleotides matching TRBD1. The V and J ends lost 3 bases and 2 bases, in that order; junction bases with no gene match: 7. The CDR3 is 16 amino acids. Germline CDR1 and CDR2: MNHNS and SASEGT. As DNA, the CDR3 is TGTGCCAGCAGTGACCCACCCGGGACAGGGGCCTACGAGCAGTACTTC. This translates into CASSDPPGTGAYEQYF.

V is TRBV11-2 and J is TRBJ2-5; D remains ambiguous. Germline V gene data show CDR1 as SGHAT and CDR2 as FQNNGV. The CDR3 consists of 12 residues. The germline V and J ends were trimmed by 0 bases and 5 bases, with 4 bases remaining between them. CDR3 DNA sequence: TGTGCCAGCAGCTTAGATGGGGAGACCCAGTACTTC. It codes for CASSLDGETQYF.

The chain links TRBV5-6 to TRBJ2-5; the match to TRBD2 covers 13 bases. The ends lost 0 bases at V and 3 bases at J; junction bases unmatched: 5. The length of the CDR3 is 17 residues. The germline V gene has CDR1 SGHDT and CDR2 YYEEEE. CDR3 loop: CASSLVVGLAGEETQYF. The CDR3 bases are TGTGCCAGCAGCTTGGTGGTAGGACTAGCGGGGGAAGAGACCCAGTACTTC.

V gene TRBV2 combines with J gene TRBJ2-3; D is unclear. The CDR3 runs 13 residues. CDR1 is SNHLY and CDR2 is FYNNEI in the germline V gene. Trimming shortened V by 6 bases and J by 1 base, and 8 bases separated the two germline ends. CDR3 nucleotides: TGTGCCAGCAGGCCCCCGGGCACAGATACGCAGTATTTT. This codes for CASRPPGTDTQYF.

The V and J genes are TRBV5-1 and TRBJ1-1; 8 bases are a match to TRBD1. Unmatched junction bases numbered 4, after V lost 1 base and J lost 2 bases. Germline-derived CDR1 and CDR2 are SGHRS and YFSETQ. The CDR3 has 15 amino acids. The CDR3 DNA is TGCGCCAGCAGCTTGTCGGCAGGGGGCAACACTGAAGCTTTCTTT. Amino acid sequence: CASSLSAGGNTEAFF.

V usage is TRBV19 and J usage is TRBJ2-2; D is undetermined. Between the trimmed V and J ends, which lost 8 bases and 7 bases, there was a span of 17 bases. The CDR3 is 14 amino acids. Germline V lookup: CDR1 LNHDA, CDR2 SQIVND (reference sequence). CDR3 DNA sequence: TGTGCCAGTTCGTTTCTTCCGAGGTTCGGGGAGCTGTTTTTT. This encodes CASSFLPRFGELFF.

The chain combines TRBV27 with TRBJ1-1, with 8 bases that match TRBD1. Trimming at V came to 1 base and at J to 6 bases, leaving 7 bases not matched to a gene. The CDR3 covers 15 residues. Germline CDR1 reads MNHEY; CDR2 reads SMNVEV (reference sequence). In DNA form, the CDR3 reads TGTGCCAGCAGTTTATATCAGGGGGCTGTCGCTGAAGCTTTCTTT. It is translated as CASSLYQGAVAEAFF.

The chain recombines TRBV10-3 with TRBJ1-1, with D unresolved. The ends were cut back, 6 bases at V and 1 base at J, with 12 bases in the middle. The CDR3 has 14 amino acids. Per germline, CDR1 ENHRY and CDR2 SYGVKD. CDR3 nucleotides: TGTGCCATCAGGACCCCGGGCTCGAACACTGAAGCTTTCTTT. It yields the protein CAIRTPGSNTEAFF.

This rearrangement joins TRBV11-3 to TRBJ1-3; no reliable D call. In germline, CDR1 is SGHNT, CDR2 YENEEA. The length of the CDR3 is 15 residues. Trimming left V 2 bases short and J 0 bases short, with 8 bases between. CDR3 sequence (DNA): TGTGCCAGCAGCTTACGTGGGGACTCTGGAAACACCATATATTTT. It translates to CASSLRGDSGNTIYF.